These 23 T cell receptor beta chains were all obtained from the same sample, sequenced in a study of spatial heterogeneity in lung cancer. As for time point: sample taken at primary tumor resection. Material for sequencing was whole RNA from tumor, nontumor lung or frozen PBMC, left unsorted. TCRdb fed the 5' RACE reads into MiXCR, producing one record per CDR3 protein. The sample carries approximately 40,000 distinct CDR3 sequences, roughly 5.6% recorded once. Material: PBMCs, obtained at surgery. The receptors were sampled from a female donor with early-stage non-small cell lung cancer.

By frequency in the sample, this clonotype is medium-sized (0.01 to 0.1%). J is TRBJ2-3 and V is TRBV28, with D perhaps assigned TRBD1 or TRBD2 (6 bases each). Germline CDR1 reads MDHEN; CDR2 reads SYDVKM. V lost 4 bases and J lost 5, with 13 bases in between. The length of the CDR3 is 14 residues. The CDR3 loop reads CASSYRGAGDTQYF. DNA of the CDR3: TGTGCCAGCAGTTATAGGGGGGCCGGAGATACGCAGTATTTT.

This clonotype was observed at least ten times. The V and J genes are TRBV25-1 and TRBJ2-5, with no clear D. This CDR3 is 10 amino acids long. CDR1 and CDR2 from the germline V gene are MGHDK and SYGVNS. Trimming cost V 1 base and J 10 bases, with 4 bases left between them. CDR3 in amino acids: CASSESVQYF. The CDR3, as DNA: TGTGCCAGCAGTGAATCGGTCCAGTACTTC.

This clonotype was picked up many times. The rearrangement links TRBV3-1 to TRBJ1-6, with a weak D call TRBD1 (5 bases). V lost 1 base and J 7 bases, leaving 11 bases between the germline ends. The CDR3 spans 15 residues. Germline CDR1 LGHDT, CDR2 YNNKEL (reference sequence). Written as DNA, the CDR3 is TGTGCCAGCAGCCAAGGCAGGGTGTTAAATTCACCCCTCCACTTT. Its protein is CASSQGRVLNSPLHF.

J is TRBJ1-6 and V is TRBV7-9; a possible D gene is TRBD1 (5 bases). This CDR3 comprises 16 residues. Deletions cut 5 bases from V and 11 bases from J, with 22 bases between. Germline loops: CDR1 SEHNR, CDR2 FQNEAQ (reference sequence). The CDR3 nucleotides read TGTGCCAGCAGCCCGAACCCGGCCAGGGATCAGACACCCCTCCACTTT. Translating it yields CASSPNPARDQTPLHF.

CDR3 in amino acids: CASSARATGVSTDTQYF. CDR3 bases: TGTGCCAGCAGTGCCCGCGCTACAGGAGTCTCCACAGATACGCAGTATTTT. The chain combines TRBV28 with TRBJ2-3, with TRBD1 as a possible D gene (5 bases). The germline V and J ends were trimmed by 5 bases and 2 bases, with 20 bases remaining between them. Per germline, CDR1 MDHEN and CDR2 SYDVKM. The CDR3 is made up of 17 amino acids.

This clonotype was seen ten or more times. The rearrangement joins TRBV7-2 to TRBJ1-2, with D maybe TRBD1 (6 bases). This CDR3 comprises 15 residues. The V and J ends lost 4 bases and 4 bases respectively, with 16 bases between them. The germline gives CDR1 SGHTA, CDR2 FQGNSA. CDR3 nucleotides: TGTGCCAGCAGCTCGCGCGGGGGCGCGGGCTATGGCTACACCTTC. Translating gives CASSSRGGAGYGYTF.

There are many counts of this clonotype. This CDR3 is CAISESWAVNTEAFF. CDR3 DNA: TGTGCCATCAGTGAGTCGTGGGCTGTGAACACTGAAGCTTTCTTT. The chain has TRBV10-3 and TRBJ1-1; D not resolved. The CDR3 is made up of 15 amino acids. V was pared by 0 bases and J by 0 bases, with 8 bases between. CDR1 is ENHRY, CDR2 SYGVKD, per germline.

This clonotype was counted ten times or more. The chain is built from TRBV6-5 and TRBJ1-1, with D unclear. The CDR3 is made up of 15 amino acids. The V and J ends lost 0 bases and 0 bases respectively, with 8 bases between them. Germline V gene lookup returns CDR1 MNHEY and CDR2 SVGAGI. The DNA of the CDR3 is TGTGCCAGCAGTTACTCTGAAGTCATGAACACTGAAGCTTTCTTT. This gives the protein CASSYSEVMNTEAFF.

This clonotype has a count of ten or more. The chain has TRBV20-1 and TRBJ2-3; the match to TRBD2 covers 7 bases. V lost 0 bases and J lost 6; bases outside the gene matches: 12. Germline V lookup: CDR1 DFQATT, CDR2 SNEGSKA (reference sequence). This CDR3 comprises 16 residues. The CDR3 region has the DNA TGCAGTGCTAGAGACCCTAGTAGTGGGGGGGAGGATACGCAGTATTTT. Its protein product is CSARDPSSGGEDTQYF.

This clonotype was counted a few times. J is TRBJ1-6 and V is TRBV28; tentatively, D is TRBD1 (6 bases). The V gene's germline CDR1 is MDHEN and CDR2 SYDVKM. V was clipped by 7 bases and J by 6 bases, with 13 bases between them. CDR3 length: 14 residues. The CDR3 nucleotides are TGTGCCAGCAAACTTGGGACATCTAATTCACCCCTCCACTTT. It codes for CASKLGTSNSPLHF.

Of note for this clonotype: A much bigger clone sits one base away, suggesting this may be a read error. This CDR3 fails to terminate in the conserved phenylalanine or tryptophan, so it likely reflects a read error. This chain joins TRBV24-1 and TRBJ2-7, with D perhaps being TRBD1 or TRBD2 (6 bases each). The CDR3 runs 13 residues. Trimming removed 7 bases from V and 1 base from J, with 10 bases in between. The V gene's germline CDR1 is KGHDR and CDR2 SFDVKD. DNA for the CDR3: TGTGCCACCAGCAGAGGGGGGTCCTACGAGCAGTACTAC. Its protein product is CATSRGGSYEQYY.

In its sample, this clonotype was seen many times. This chain joins TRBV5-1 and TRBJ2-6, with a weak D call TRBD2 (5 bases). Germline-derived CDR1 and CDR2 are SGHRS and YFSETQ. CDR3 length: 16 amino acids. The V end lost 0 bases, the J end lost 0 bases, and 7 bases lay between the germline ends. In DNA form, the CDR3 reads TGCGCCAGCAGCTTGGCCGGGAACTCTGGGGCCAACGTCCTGACTTTC. This sequence encodes CASSLAGNSGANVLTF. Complete variable domain (other parts from reference TRBV5-1 and TRBJ2-6): KAGVTQTPRYLIKTRGQQVTLSCSPISGHRSVSWYQQTPGQGLQFLFEYFSETQRNKGNFPGRFSGRQFSNSRSEMNVSTLELGDSALYLCASSLAGNSGANVLTFGAGSRLTVL.

This clonotype was counted only a few times. J is TRBJ1-5 and V is TRBV10-3, with TRBD1 matching over 7 bases. The V gene's germline CDR1 is ENHRY and CDR2 SYGVKD. The V and J ends lost 9 bases and 2 bases, in that order; junction bases with no gene match: 10. This CDR3 has 15 amino acids. DNA for the CDR3: TGTGCCATGCATCCCCCCGACAGGGGCAATCAGCCCCAGCATTTT. It is translated as CAMHPPDRGNQPQHF.

This chain's CDR3 is CAWSTGEETQYF. CDR3 in DNA: TGTGCCTGGAGCACCGGGGAAGAGACCCAGTACTTC. This rearrangement joins TRBV30 to TRBJ2-5, with D possibly matching TRBD2 (5 bases). The length of the CDR3 is 12 residues. From germline, CDR1 is GTSNPN and CDR2 SVGIG (reference sequence). Deletions cut 3 bases from V and 3 bases from J, with 8 bases between.

In its sample, this clonotype was seen many times. The chain has TRBV20-1 and TRBJ2-2, with D hard to call. The length of the CDR3 is 16 residues. Germline V gives CDR1 DFQATT, CDR2 SNEGSKA (reference sequence). The ends were cut back, 0 bases at V and 5 bases at J, with 16 bases in the middle. The CDR3 sequence is CSARDHASSWTGELFF. The CDR3 region has the DNA TGCAGTGCTAGAGATCACGCCTCCTCTTGGACCGGGGAGCTGTTTTTT.

This clonotype was seen ten or more times. The rearrangement joins TRBV11-2 to TRBJ1-1, with a tentative D call TRBD1 (5 bases). With 5 bases removed from V and 0 bases from J, the gap between germline ends came to 13 bases. Germline V gene data show CDR1 as SGHAT and CDR2 as FQNNGV. There are 15 residues in the CDR3. The CDR3 region is CASSPGRGMNTEAFF. CDR3 DNA: TGTGCCAGCAGCCCAGGGAGGGGTATGAACACTGAAGCTTTCTTT.

The table lists this clonotype with many counts. A read error may produce the germline difference seen at one junction end. The chain has TRBV4-2 and TRBJ2-3; possible D gene TRBD1, 6 bases. The CDR3 has 17 amino acids. Per the germline V gene, CDR1 is LGHNA and CDR2 is YNFKEQ. CDR3 residues: CASSQDVAGAGTDTQYF. CDR3 bases: TGCGCCAGCAGCCAAGATGTTGCAGGGGCTGGCACAGATACGCAGTATTTT.

This clonotype was detected ten times or more. This chain connects TRBV10-3 to TRBJ2-5; 12 bases agree with TRBD1. Per the germline V gene, CDR1 is ENHRY and CDR2 is SYGVKD. The length of the CDR3 is 15 residues. The trim removed 7 bases at V and 4 bases at J, leaving 7 bases unmatched. The CDR3 DNA sequence: TGTGCCATCAATCCGGGACAGGGGGCTCGAGAGACCCAGTACTTC. Protein sequence: CAINPGQGARETQYF.

The table lists this clonotype with many counts. The CDR3 loop is CASSLARGQSPLHF. The CDR3 bases are TGTGCCAGCAGCTTAGCCAGGGGGCAATCACCCCTCCACTTT. The rearrangement uses TRBV11-2 and TRBJ1-6, with 8 bases that match TRBD1. With V trimmed by 1 base and J by 10 bases, 3 bases remained unmatched. The CDR3 has 14 amino acids. In germline, CDR1 is SGHAT, CDR2 FQNNGV.

This clonotype was counted many times. The CDR3 loop reads CASSVGIASYNEQFF. The DNA for the CDR3 is TGTGCCAGCAGCGTAGGGATAGCTTCCTACAATGAGCAGTTCTTC. The chain uses TRBV9 and TRBJ2-1; D unclear. The CDR3 extends over 15 amino acids. Trimming left V 0 bases short and J 1 base short, with 8 bases between. The germline V gene has CDR1 SGDLS and CDR2 YYNGEE. Full variable domain (missing parts from reference TRBV9 and TRBJ2-1): DSGVTQTPKHLITATGQRVTLRCSPRSGDLSVYWYQQSLDQGLQFLIQYYNGEERAKGNILERFSAQQFPDLHSELNLSSLELGDSALYFCASSVGIASYNEQFFGPGTRLTVL.

This clonotype was counted many times. This chain links TRBV7-6 with TRBJ2-3, with 14 bases fitting TRBD2. CDR1 is SGHVS and CDR2 is FNYEAQ in the germline V gene. J lost 0 bases, V lost 5 bases, and 4 bases had no gene match. This CDR3 spans 17 amino acids. This chain's CDR3 is CASSGWTSGGSTDTQYF. The CDR3 nucleotides are TGTGCCAGCAGCGGTTGGACTAGCGGGGGGAGCACAGATACGCAGTATTTT.

This clonotype was observed many times. V gene TRBV6-2 or TRBV6-3 combines with J gene TRBJ2-1, with D uncertain. The CDR3 has 19 residues. Germline V gene lookup returns CDR1 MNHEY and CDR2 SVGEGT. V was shortened by 6 bases and J by 1 base, with 25 bases between the two germline ends. CDR3 protein: CASRAGWASGSRSYNEQFF. The CDR3 DNA reads TGTGCCAGCAGGGCAGGTTGGGCGTCGGGTTCGCGGTCCTACAATGAGCAGTTCTTC.

This clonotype was recorded a few times. CDR3 sequence reads: CASGGQEPRSYTF. DNA of the CDR3: TGTGCCAGTGGGGGACAGGAACCTCGGAGCTACACCTTC. The chain combines TRBV9 with TRBJ1-2, with 8 bases identical to TRBD1. CDR1 and CDR2 (germline): SGDLS, YYNGEE. J was trimmed by 9 bases and V by 8 bases; bases with no gene match: 12. This CDR3 is built from 13 residues.